Here is one T cell receptor beta chain with its context. This entry comes from a study of blood T cell repertoires in COVID-19. Study-wide background: COVID-19 samples from acute and convalescent phases originated in the United States, Italy and Spain. The cDNA or gDNA used as material had been derived from T cells, B-cell-depleted T cells, or PBMCs.

The V and J ends lost 0 bases and 9 bases, in that order; junction bases with no gene match: 10. This CDR3 region has 16 residues. Germline lookup yields CDR1 LGHNA and CDR2 YNFKEQ. The protocol was immunoSEQ multiplex PCR, while the TCRdb copy is restricted to in-frame clones and leaves out a portion. The sample records 150,000 to 180,000 clones, about four fifths being singletons. V and J are TRBV4-2 and TRBJ1-5, with 8 bases aligning to TRBD1. The receptor comes from a man between 60 and 75 years old with acute or convalescent COVID-19. The sequenced material came from peripheral blood. CDR3 amino acids: CASSQEAGTGIRPQHF. The CDR3 DNA reads TGTGCCAGCAGCCAAGAGGCCGGGACAGGTATAAGGCCCCAGCATTTT.